This T cell receptor (beta chain) was found in a study of blood T cell repertoires in COVID-19. On the study more broadly: Samples of COVID-19 (acute and convalescent) were obtained from the United States, Italy and Spain.

Participants were aged about 18 to 100 years from about two dozen US areas. The CDR3 totals 15 residues. The germline CDR1 and CDR2 sequences are SGHAT and FQNNGV. Trimming at V came to 5 bases and at J to 2 bases, leaving 6 bases not matched to a gene. Study processing details: Amplification of reference gene primers was used by the study to estimate nucleated cell counts. Produced via immunoSEQ multiplex PCR; TCRdb's table is partial and in-frame only. V, J and clone size are taken as reported in that table, and D and trimming were inferred from the DNA itself. The sample shows about 320,000 clones, about nine tenths of them seen only once.

The V and J genes are TRBV11-2 and TRBJ2-5, with TRBD1 matching over 9 bases. The sequenced sample consisted of PBMCs or T cells enriched from blood (not recorded which). The sequence was collected from a woman under 30 who had recovered from COVID-19. This CDR3 is CASSPRQGGQETQYF. CDR3 coding DNA: TGTGCCAGCAGCCCCCGACAGGGGGGTCAAGAGACCCAGTACTTC.